This record looks at one TCR beta chain sequence and its context. Its antigen is currently not known. Qualities for individual bases were not recorded, and no much larger clone is one base off. These data belong to a study of cytomegalovirus exposure and HLA in healthy donors (dated by TCRdb to the late 2010s). In the study overall: The approximately 710 repertoires of the first cohort and the 95 to 150 validation repertoires were produced on the same platform, according to a later analysis. The aim of the study was to test whether cataloging public T cell receptors could identify signatures of past pathogen exposure. In addition to the first cohort of 500 to 850 subjects, a separate validation cohort of about 120 different subjects was used. High-throughput TCR immunosequencing, statistical association of individual TCRs with disease status, and machine learning were combined to predict cytomegalovirus infection status. Paper-wide results and their limitations: The validation cohort had no HLA typing available for a later analysis, so co-occurrence within that cohort was assessed over all 120 or so repertoires. In vitro tests confirmed that a few of the cytomegalovirus-associated TCR beta chains recognize cytomegalovirus antigens. While some public TCRs were present in many individuals, most TCR sequences turned up only very rarely across donors. The authors suggested that the approach could potentially be generalized to other disease states and immunological phenotypes. In both the original and validation cohorts, the classifier was reported to diagnose cytomegalovirus status with high specificity and sensitivity. Of the cluster scores, 85% to 95% were above 0 in a later analysis, which found that TCRs clustered in the first cohort also tended to co-occur in the approximately 120 validation repertoires. A total of 164 TCR beta chains were listed by the study as associated with cytomegalovirus.

V lost 0 bases and J lost 4 bases, and the count of bases not matched to a germline gene is 5. Taken from the germline V gene (reference sequence), the CDR1 and CDR2 loops are LNHNV and YYDKDF. Reading from cysteine to phenylalanine, the CDR3 counts 17 amino acids. Of the read, only the CDR3 DNA is kept; its 51 bases are in frame from base 1. Separate from the approximately 670-subject first cohort, the validation cohort of about 110 subjects was the group to which the donors belonged. The method was the immunoSEQ multiplex PCR assay. The original pipeline was this. A statistical classification framework was built for diagnosing cytomegalovirus status from the catalog of TCR beta chain sequences. TCRdb re-hosts the immuneACCESS table, in-frame sequences only. Its copies lack some clones; in the studies checked, an unresolved V gene accounts for under half of them, and the cause for the rest is not known. The DNA gave D and trimming, while V, J and clone size come from that table. Counted in this sample were tens of thousands of clones; around 93% of them appeared once. Roughly 3.1% of the sample is held by the ten biggest clonotypes.

The sequence came from a man between 18 and 29 years old in good health and CMV-seronegative. What was sequenced was PBMCs. The chain couples TRBV15 to TRBJ2-1, with 11 junctional bases fitting TRBD2. The CDR3: CATSRETRLAGYNEQFF. The nucleotides are TGTGCCACCAGCAGAGAAACCCGACTAGCGGGATACAATGAGCAGTTCTTC.